This entry lists 7 T cell receptor beta chains sequenced from one sample in a study of blood T cell repertoires in COVID-19. Clones were sequenced by immunoSEQ multiplex PCR, and TCRdb holds only the in-frame ones, with some missing. The sample contains tens of thousands of clones, roughly 87% of which appear only once. The sample was peripheral blood. These TCRs come from a male donor with acute or convalescent COVID-19.

The chain employs TRBV11-1 and TRBJ2-4; D call uncertain. Trimming stripped 5 bases from V and 0 bases from J, with 14 bases between. The CDR3 has 16 residues. Germline V lookup: CDR1 SGHAT, CDR2 FQDESV (reference sequence). Here the CDR3 reads CASSPQRGVAKNIQYF. In DNA, the CDR3 is TGTGCCAGCAGCCCTCAGCGTGGCGTAGCCAAAAACATTCAGTACTTC.

The rearrangement joins TRBV27 to TRBJ2-2; the match to TRBD2 covers 10 bases. The ends lost 7 bases at V and 7 bases at J; junction bases unmatched: 6. Germline CDR1 and CDR2: MNHEY and SMNVEV (reference sequence). CDR3 size: 14 residues. CDR3 residues: CASTAGGRSGELFF. For the CDR3, the DNA is TGTGCCAGCACAGCGGGGGGGCGGAGCGGGGAGCTGTTTTTT.

The chain is built from TRBV6-5 and TRBJ1-5; 9 bases line up with TRBD1. CDR3 length: 15 amino acids. CDR1 and CDR2 from the germline V gene are MNHEY and SVGAGI. With V trimmed by 4 bases and J by 1 base, 2 bases remained unmatched. The CDR3 reads CASSFGTGSNQPQHF. The CDR3 nucleotides are TGTGCCAGCAGTTTTGGGACAGGGAGCAATCAGCCCCAGCATTTT.

This rearrangement joins TRBV6-5 to TRBJ2-1; a possible D gene is TRBD2 (5 bases). This CDR3 has 16 residues. Germline lookup yields CDR1 MNHEY and CDR2 SVGAGI. Deletions cut 2 bases from V and 3 bases from J, with 14 bases between. In DNA form, the CDR3 reads TGTGCCAGCAGTTACCACCCGGGGAGTTTCTACAATGAGCAGTTCTTC. It translates to CASSYHPGSFYNEQFF.

The chain carries TRBV18 and TRBJ2-3, with 7 bases aligning to TRBD1. Looked up from germline, CDR1 is KGHSH and CDR2 is LQKENI. This CDR3 has 16 amino acids. The trim removed 3 bases at V and 2 bases at J, leaving 8 bases unmatched. CDR3 DNA: TGTGCCAGCTCACCCTGGGACAGTGAATCCACAGATACGCAGTATTTT. Its protein is CASSPWDSESTDTQYF.

The chain has TRBV5-1 and TRBJ2-7; D gene ambiguous. Germline lookup yields CDR1 SGHRS and CDR2 YFSETQ. V lost 3 bases and J 4 bases, leaving 2 bases between the germline ends. The CDR3 is 10 residues long. As DNA, the CDR3 is TGCGCCAGCAGCTCTTACGAGCAGTACTTC. Protein: CASSSYEQYF.

The chain uses TRBV5-6 and TRBJ2-5; D not certain. V was shortened by 2 bases and J by 2 bases, with 7 bases between the two germline ends. The CDR3 extends over 13 amino acids. Germline lookup yields CDR1 SGHDT and CDR2 YYEEEE. CDR3 in DNA: TGTGCCAGCAGCTTTCGGTTACAAGAGACCCAGTACTTC. Translation: CASSFRLQETQYF.